This TCR beta chain was found in a study of shared clonotypes between healthy human individuals. The assay was immunoSEQ multiplex PCR, and TCRdb's table has in-frame clones only and misses some. This table holds approximately 2.5 million clones, under 95% found once. Worth noting for this clone: Other nucleotide sequences in the sample specify the same CDR3.

Germline assignment: CDR1 SGHTA and CDR2 FQGTGA. This CDR3 is built from 13 residues. V lost 5 bases to trimming and J lost 4 bases; unmatched junction nucleotides: 4. V is TRBV7-3 and J is TRBJ2-5; TRBD1 agrees at 7 bases. The sequence was collected from a man between 18 and 29 years old in good health. Some clones in this sample may be carry-over from other donors' samples. The sample was naive CD4+ T cells from PBMCs. Specified subset: CD45RA+ positively selected. The CDR3 is CASSPTGRETQYF. The CDR3 DNA reads TGTGCCAGCAGCCCGACAGGGAGAGAGACCCAGTACTTC.